These 6 T cell receptor beta chains were all obtained from the same sample, sequenced in a study of HIV-infected patients and healthy controls. TCRdb fed the 5' RACE reads into MiXCR, producing one record per CDR3 protein. In the table there are under 70,000 distinct CDR3 sequences, roughly 21% of which are singletons. Sequencing input: CD4+ T cells from blood. These receptors were taken from a human donor in good health.

The chain has TRBV12-3 or TRBV12-4 and TRBJ2-1, with D unclear. V lost 3 bases and J 7 bases, leaving 10 bases between the germline ends. The CDR3 is 13 residues long. The CDR3 nucleotides read TGTGCCAGCAGTTTTACCGGCACTAATGAGCAGTTCTTC. This encodes CASSFTGTNEQFF.

This clonotype has ten or more counts. This rearrangement joins TRBV3-1 to TRBJ1-3; D unresolved. Germline lookup yields CDR1 LGHDT and CDR2 YNNKEL (reference sequence). The CDR3 length is 15 residues. With 1 base removed from V and 4 bases from J, the gap between germline ends came to 11 bases. CDR3 amino acids: CASSQGQASGNTIYF. CDR3 sequence (DNA): TGTGCCAGCAGCCAAGGCCAGGCCTCGGGAAACACCATATATTTT.

This clonotype has ten or more counts. The chain is built from TRBV3-1 and TRBJ1-4, with TRBD1 as a possible D gene (5 bases). CDR3 length equals 17 residues. Germline CDR1 reads LGHDT; CDR2 reads YNNKEL (reference sequence). Trimming removed 0 bases from V and 5 bases from J, with 16 bases in between. The CDR3 DNA reads as TGTGCCAGCAGCCAAGATATCCTTCAGGGACGGAATGAAAAACTGTTTTTT. Protein product: CASSQDILQGRNEKLFF.

This clonotype was seen a handful of times. The chain couples TRBV4-1 to TRBJ1-2; 9 bases are a match to TRBD1. This CDR3 contains 16 residues. V trimming: 1 base; J trimming: 4 bases; junction bases outside the gene matches: 7. In germline, CDR1 is MGHRA, CDR2 YSYEKL. CDR3 amino acids: CASSQAFTGGFYGYTF. In DNA form, the CDR3 reads TGCGCCAGCAGCCAAGCGTTCACAGGGGGCTTCTATGGCTACACCTTC.

The V gene is TRBV6-5, the J gene TRBJ2-1; a possible D gene is TRBD2 (6 bases). The CDR3 sequence is 14 residues long. CDR1 is MNHEY, CDR2 SVGAGI, per germline. The V end lost 8 bases, the J end lost 2 bases, and 13 bases lay between the germline ends. CDR3 nucleotide sequence: TGTGCCAGCGGATTGGAGGGAGCCTACAATGAGCAGTTCTTC. Protein sequence: CASGLEGAYNEQFF.

This clonotype was seen only a few times. The genes are TRBV7-3 and TRBJ2-3, with D perhaps TRBD2 (5 bases). Germline lookup yields CDR1 SGHTA and CDR2 FQGTGA. V dropped 1 base and J dropped 1 base, with 6 bases sitting between them. CDR3 length: 14 amino acids. CDR3 coding DNA: TGTGCCAGCAGCTTAAACGGGGGCACAGATACGCAGTATTTT. Protein: CASSLNGGTDTQYF.